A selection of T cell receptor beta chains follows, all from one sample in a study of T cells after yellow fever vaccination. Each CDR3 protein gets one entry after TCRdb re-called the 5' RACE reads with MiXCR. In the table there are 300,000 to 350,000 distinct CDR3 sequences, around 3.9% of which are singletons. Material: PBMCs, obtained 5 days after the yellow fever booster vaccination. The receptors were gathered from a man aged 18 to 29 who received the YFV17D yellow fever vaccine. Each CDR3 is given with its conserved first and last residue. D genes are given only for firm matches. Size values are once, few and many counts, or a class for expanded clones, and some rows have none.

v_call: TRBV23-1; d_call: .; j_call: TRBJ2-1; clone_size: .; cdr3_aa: CASRSQGTVPGITHEQFF; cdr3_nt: TGCGCCAGCAGGTCCCAGGGGACTGTGCCTGGCATTACCCATGAGCAGTTCTTC
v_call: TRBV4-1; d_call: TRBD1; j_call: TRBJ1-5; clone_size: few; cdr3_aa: CASSRQGQRNQPQHF; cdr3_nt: TGCGCCAGCAGCCGACAGGGACAGCGCAATCAGCCCCAGCATTTT
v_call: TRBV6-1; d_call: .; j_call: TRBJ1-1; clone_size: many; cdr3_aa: CASKRETEAFF; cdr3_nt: TGTGCCAGCAAAAGGGAAACTGAAGCTTTCTTT
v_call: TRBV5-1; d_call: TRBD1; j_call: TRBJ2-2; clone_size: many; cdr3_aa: CASSLRTGGHTGELFF; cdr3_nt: TGCGCCAGCAGCTTGAGGACAGGGGGTCACACCGGGGAGCTGTTTTTT
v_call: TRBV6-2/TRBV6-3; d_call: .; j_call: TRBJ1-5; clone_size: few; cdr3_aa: CASSYERGQPQHF; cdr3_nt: TGTGCCAGCAGTTACGAACGGGGTCAGCCCCAGCATTTT
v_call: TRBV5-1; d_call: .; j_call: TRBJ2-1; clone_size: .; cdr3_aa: CASSLASTGYGDEQFF; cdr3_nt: TGCGCCAGCAGCTTGGCCTCGACAGGCTACGGGGATGAGCAGTTCTTC
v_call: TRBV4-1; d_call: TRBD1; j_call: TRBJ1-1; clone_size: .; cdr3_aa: CASSRPTGGLTEAFF; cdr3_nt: TGCGCCAGCAGCCGACCGACAGGGGGCCTCACTGAAGCTTTCTTT
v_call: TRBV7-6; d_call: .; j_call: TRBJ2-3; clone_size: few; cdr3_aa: CASSYSAADTQYF; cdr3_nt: TGTGCCAGCAGCTACTCAGCCGCAGATACGCAGTATTTT
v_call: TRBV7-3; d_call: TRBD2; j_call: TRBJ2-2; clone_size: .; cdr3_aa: CASSPTPTSGGAGELFF; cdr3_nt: TGTGCCAGCAGCCCAACCCCTACTAGCGGGGGGGCCGGGGAGCTGTTTTTT
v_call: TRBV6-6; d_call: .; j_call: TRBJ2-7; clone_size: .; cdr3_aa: CASSLGGGTANHEQYF; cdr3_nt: TGTGCCAGCAGTCTCGGAGGGGGGACCGCGAACCACGAGCAGTACTTC
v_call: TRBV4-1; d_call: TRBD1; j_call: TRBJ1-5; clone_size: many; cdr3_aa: CASSQPGQGPNQPQHF; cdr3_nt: TGCGCCAGCAGCCAGCCGGGACAGGGTCCCAATCAGCCCCAGCATTTT
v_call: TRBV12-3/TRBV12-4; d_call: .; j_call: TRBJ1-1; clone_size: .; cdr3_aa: CAVGAGTEAFF; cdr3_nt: TGTGCCGTCGGGGCCGGCACTGAAGCTTTCTTT
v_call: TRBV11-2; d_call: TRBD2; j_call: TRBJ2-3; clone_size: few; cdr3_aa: CASSQKETSGTDTQYF; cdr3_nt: TGTGCCAGCAGCCAGAAGGAGACTAGCGGCACAGATACGCAGTATTTT
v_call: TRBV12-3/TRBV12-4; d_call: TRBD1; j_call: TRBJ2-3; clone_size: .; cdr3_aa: CASSLGTGLRDTQYF; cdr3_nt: TGTGCCAGCAGTTTAGGGACAGGCCTGAGAGATACGCAGTATTTT
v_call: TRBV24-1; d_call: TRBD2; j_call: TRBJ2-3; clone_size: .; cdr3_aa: CATSDPSGGADTQYF; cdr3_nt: TGTGCCACCAGTGATCCATCGGGGGGGGCAGATACGCAGTATTTT
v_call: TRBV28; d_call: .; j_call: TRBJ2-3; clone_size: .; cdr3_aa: CASRWMAVRGTDTQYF; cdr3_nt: TGTGCCAGCAGGTGGATGGCGGTGAGGGGCACAGATACGCAGTATTTT
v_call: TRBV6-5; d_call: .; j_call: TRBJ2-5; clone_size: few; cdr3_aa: CASSYTGGETQYF; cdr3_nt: TGTGCCAGCAGTTACACGGGGGGCGAGACCCAGTACTTC
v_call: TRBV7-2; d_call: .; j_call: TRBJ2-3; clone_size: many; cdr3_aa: CASSLRQGGSTDTQYF; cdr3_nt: TGTGCCAGCAGCTTAAGACAGGGAGGTAGCACAGATACGCAGTATTTT
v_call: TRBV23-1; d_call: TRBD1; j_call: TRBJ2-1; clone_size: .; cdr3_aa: CASSLDRSGNYAYNEQFF; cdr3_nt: TGCGCCAGCAGTCTGGACAGGTCCGGGAATTACGCATACAATGAGCAGTTCTTC
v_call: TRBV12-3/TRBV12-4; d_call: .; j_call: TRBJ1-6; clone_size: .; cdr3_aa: CASRDDRPYNSPLHF; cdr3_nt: TGTGCCAGCAGAGATGACAGACCATATAATTCACCCCTCCACTTT
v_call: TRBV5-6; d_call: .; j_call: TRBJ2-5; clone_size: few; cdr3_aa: CASSRVGGKETQYF; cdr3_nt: TGTGCCAGCAGCAGGGTTGGGGGAAAAGAGACCCAGTACTTC
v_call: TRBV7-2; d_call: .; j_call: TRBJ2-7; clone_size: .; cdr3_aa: CASSARPGIYEQYF; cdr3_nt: TGTGCCAGCAGCGCCCGACCGGGGATCTACGAGCAGTACTTC
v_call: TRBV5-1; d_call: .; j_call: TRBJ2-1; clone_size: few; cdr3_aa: CASSPDGNWGNEQFF; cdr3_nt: TGCGCCAGCAGCCCGGACGGGAATTGGGGCAATGAGCAGTTCTTC
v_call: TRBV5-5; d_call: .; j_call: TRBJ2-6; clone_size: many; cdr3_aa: CASRPAGSGANVLTF; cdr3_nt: TGTGCCAGCAGGCCCGCTGGCTCTGGGGCCAACGTCCTGACTTTC
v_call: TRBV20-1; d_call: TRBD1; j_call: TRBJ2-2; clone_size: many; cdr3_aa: CSARDRGNTGELFF; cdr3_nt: TGCAGTGCCCGGGACAGGGGCAACACCGGGGAGCTGTTTTTT
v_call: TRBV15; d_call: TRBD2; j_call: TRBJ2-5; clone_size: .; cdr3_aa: CATRLAGEETQYF; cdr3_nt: TGTGCCACCAGACTAGCGGGGGAAGAGACCCAGTACTTC
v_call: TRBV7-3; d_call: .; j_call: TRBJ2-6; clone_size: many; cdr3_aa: CASSSRGAGANVLTF; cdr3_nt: TGTGCCAGCAGCTCAAGGGGGGCTGGGGCCAACGTCCTGACTTTC
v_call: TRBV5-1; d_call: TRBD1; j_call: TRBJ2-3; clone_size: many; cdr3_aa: CASTRDSSTDTQYF; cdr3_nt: TGCGCCAGCACCCGGGACAGCAGCACAGATACGCAGTATTTT